A selection of T cell receptor beta chains follows, all from one sample in a study of T cell responses to AZD1222 COVID-19 vaccine. Profiled with immunoSEQ multiplex PCR; TCRdb holds only in-frame clones, not every one. The sample has over 130,000 clones; roughly 90% are singletons. The sequencing used peripheral blood, collected 28 days after the second AZD1222 dose. The receptor source for this set is an adult who received the AZD1222 COVID-19 vaccine. Each CDR3 is given with its conserved first and last residue. Each record gives: clone size, J gene, V gene, D gene, CDR3 length, CDR3 protein, CDR3 DNA. A D gene is named only where the DNA matches it firmly. The size field is filled for only some rows; it gives once, few, many or a size class.

few TRBJ1-2 TRBV9 TRBD1 15 CASSVTETGPYGYTF TGTGCCAGCAGCGTAACCGAGACAGGGCCCTATGGCTACACCTTC
- TRBJ2-2 TRBV19 TRBD1 14 CASAQGTGAGELFF TGTGCCAGTGCCCAGGGGACAGGGGCCGGGGAGCTGTTTTTT
- TRBJ1-2 TRBV28 - 21 CASSFSDEIELPTSPNYGYTF TGTGCCAGCAGTTTCTCGGACGAAATAGAACTGCCGACGAGCCCTAACTATGGCTACACCTTC
- TRBJ1-5 TRBV29-1 - 13 CSVGAGAAQPQHF TGCAGCGTTGGGGCAGGGGCGGCTCAGCCCCAGCATTTT
- TRBJ2-1 TRBV2 - 14 CASSAHRGVNEQFF TGTGCCAGCAGTGCCCATAGAGGGGTCAATGAGCAGTTCTTC
- TRBJ2-1 TRBV5-1 TRBD2 17 CASSLLGLAGPQNEQFF TGCGCCAGCAGCTTGCTCGGACTAGCGGGGCCACAGAATGAGCAGTTCTTC
- TRBJ1-2 TRBV5-1 - 14 CASSSGVPGYGYTF TGCGCCAGCAGCTCGGGGGTGCCAGGGTATGGCTACACCTTC
- TRBJ1-4 TRBV3-1/TRBV3-2 TRBD1 13 CASSQGQGEKLFF TGTGCCAGCAGCCAGGGACAGGGAGAAAAACTGTTTTTT
- TRBJ2-7 TRBV15 TRBD1 15 CATSLGQGDFYEQYF TGTGCCACCAGCCTGGGACAGGGAGATTTCTACGAGCAGTACTTC
- TRBJ1-1 TRBV27 TRBD1 14 CASTRTGGFTEAFF TGTGCCAGCACTAGGACAGGGGGCTTTACTGAAGCTTTCTTT
- TRBJ1-4 TRBV5-1 TRBD1 14 CASSLAAGGEKLFF TGCGCCAGCAGCTTGGCGGCAGGGGGCGAAAAACTGTTTTTT
- TRBJ1-2 TRBV6-1 - 15 CASSEGGRKNYGYTF TGTGCCAGCAGTGAAGGGGGGCGTAAGAACTATGGCTACACCTTC
- TRBJ1-4 TRBV5-4 - 14 CASSYQGLGEKLFF TGTGCCAGCAGTTATCAGGGTCTCGGTGAAAAACTGTTTTTT
- TRBJ2-1 TRBV6-1 - 16 CASSEVPPAHYNEQFF TGTGCCAGCAGTGAAGTACCCCCCGCGCACTACAATGAGCAGTTCTTC
- TRBJ2-7 TRBV11-2 TRBD1 14 CASSLDRGPGEQYF TGTGCCAGCAGCCTCGACAGGGGGCCTGGCGAGCAGTACTTC
- TRBJ1-5 TRBV28 - 15 CASSLPGRSNQPQHF TGTGCCAGCAGTTTACCTGGTAGGAGCAATCAGCCCCAGCATTTT
- TRBJ2-3 TRBV28 - 14 CASSSPLTTDTQYF TGTGCCAGCAGTTCGCCCCTCACTACAGATACGCAGTATTTT
- TRBJ1-2 TRBV3-1/TRBV3-2 - 12 CASRRGERGYTF TGTGCCAGCAGGAGGGGTGAGAGAGGCTACACCTTC
- TRBJ2-7 TRBV11-2 - 15 CASSPIIASSYEQYF TGTGCCAGCAGCCCTATTATAGCGTCCTCCTACGAGCAGTACTTC
- TRBJ2-7 TRBV28 TRBD1 14 CASSSQGAGYEQYF TGTGCCAGCAGTTCTCAGGGGGCAGGCTACGAGCAGTACTTC
- TRBJ2-3 TRBV11-3 TRBD2 14 CASSLGREGDTQYF TGTGCCAGCAGCTTAGGGCGGGAGGGAGATACGCAGTATTTT
- TRBJ1-1 TRBV7-8 TRBD1 15 CASSLGQGRITEAFF TGTGCCAGCAGCCTGGGACAGGGACGTATCACTGAAGCTTTCTTT
- TRBJ1-1 TRBV6-4 TRBD1 14 CASRQGASATEAFF TGTGCCAGTAGACAGGGGGCGTCCGCCACTGAAGCTTTCTTT
once TRBJ2-1 TRBV29-1 - 13 CSVDSRRGNEQFF TGCAGCGTTGATTCTAGACGGGGCAATGAGCAGTTCTTC
once TRBJ2-1 TRBV6-4 TRBD1 16 CASSAGQRSVYNEQFF TGTGCCAGCAGTGCGGGACAGCGGTCCGTCTACAATGAGCAGTTCTTC
- TRBJ2-1 TRBV6-1 - 16 CASSGAWVASGNEQFF TGTGCCAGCAGTGGAGCATGGGTAGCTTCGGGCAATGAGCAGTTCTTC
- TRBJ1-1 TRBV11-2 - 11 CASSLDYEAFF TGTGCCAGCAGCTTAGACTACGAAGCTTTCTTT
once TRBJ2-2 TRBV5-1 TRBD1 15 CASSTLTGAGGELFF TGCGCCAGCAGCACCTTGACAGGGGCCGGCGGGGAGCTGTTTTTT
- TRBJ1-3 TRBV9 TRBD1 16 CASSVVPGTGGATIYF TGTGCCAGCAGCGTAGTACCCGGGACAGGCGGAGCCACCATATATTTT
- TRBJ1-4 TRBV18 TRBD1 17 CASSPGTRDRANEKLFF TGTGCCAGCTCACCCGGTACGCGGGACAGGGCTAATGAAAAACTGTTTTTT
- TRBJ2-7 TRBV7-6 TRBD2 15 CASSSGLAGGYEQYF TGTGCCAGCAGCTCGGGACTAGCGGGAGGCTACGAGCAGTACTTC
- TRBJ1-5 TRBV6-5 - 15 CASRLTGYGNQPQHF TGTGCCAGCAGACTTACAGGGTATGGCAATCAGCCCCAGCATTTT
- TRBJ2-2 TRBV9 - 15 CASSVATGNTGELFF TGTGCCAGCAGCGTAGCTACGGGTAACACCGGGGAGCTGTTTTTT
- TRBJ1-6 TRBV28 TRBD1 15 CASRGTGTVNSPLHF TGTGCCAGCAGGGGGACCGGGACAGTTAATTCACCCCTCCACTTT
- TRBJ1-5 TRBV18 TRBD1 18 CASSPPIGTGDRYQPQHF TGTGCCAGCTCACCACCAATCGGGACAGGGGACCGGTATCAGCCCCAGCATTTT
- TRBJ1-2 TRBV5-6 - 12 CASSPQATGYTF TGTGCCAGCAGCCCCCAGGCGACGGGCTACACCTTC
- TRBJ2-7 TRBV9 TRBD2 15 CASSVTLSGSGEQYF TGTGCCAGCAGCGTAACCCTTAGCGGGAGCGGCGAGCAGTACTTC
- TRBJ1-2 TRBV3-1/TRBV3-2 - 15 CASSQDRRVNYGYTF TGTGCCAGCAGCCAAGATCGCAGGGTTAACTATGGCTACACCTTC
- TRBJ1-2 TRBV19 TRBD1 13 CASNPTGNYGYTF TGTGCCAGTAATCCGACAGGGAACTATGGCTACACCTTC
- TRBJ2-3 TRBV25-1 TRBD1 14 CASSETGGADTQYF TGTGCCAGCAGTGAGACAGGGGGAGCAGATACGCAGTATTTT